This T cell receptor beta chain was sequenced during a study of blood T cell repertoires in COVID-19. On the study more broadly: T cells, B-cell-depleted T cells, or PBMCs provided the cDNA or gDNA that served as material.

The V and J ends lost 5 bases and 4 bases respectively, with 20 bases between them. CDR3 length: 16 residues. Germline CDR1 is KGHSH and CDR2 is LQKENI. This clone was recorded once. The method was immunoSEQ multiplex PCR; TCRdb's version includes in-frame clones alone and lacks a portion of them. The table shows around 220,000 clones, with more than 85% occurring only once. The chain couples TRBV18 to TRBJ1-2; D is ambiguous. Sequencing was done on a sample of peripheral blood. The receptor's source is a man aged 40-49 years with active or convalescent COVID-19. The CDR3 DNA sequence: TGTGCCAGCTCAACTACTTATCTCGACGGTACCTATGGCTACACCTTC. It yields the protein CASSTTYLDGTYGYTF. Full variable domain (rest looked up from reference TRBV18 and TRBJ1-2): NAGVMQNPRHLVRRRGQEARLRCSPMKGHSHVYWYRQLPEEGLKFMVYLQKENIIDESGMPKERFSAEFPKEGPSILRIQQVVRGDSAAYFCASSTTYLDGTYGYTFGSGTRLTVV.